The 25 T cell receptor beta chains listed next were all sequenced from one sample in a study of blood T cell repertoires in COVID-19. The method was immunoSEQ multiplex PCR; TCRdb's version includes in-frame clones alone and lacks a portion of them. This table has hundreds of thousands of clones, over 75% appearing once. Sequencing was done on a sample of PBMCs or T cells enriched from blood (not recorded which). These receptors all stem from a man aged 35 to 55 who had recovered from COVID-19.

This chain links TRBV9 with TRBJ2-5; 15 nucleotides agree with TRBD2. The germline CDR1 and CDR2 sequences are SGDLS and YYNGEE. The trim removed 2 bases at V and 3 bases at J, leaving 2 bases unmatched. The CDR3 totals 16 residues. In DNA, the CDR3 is TGTGCCAGCAGCGTCCGGACTAGCGGGAGGGAAGAGACCCAGTACTTC. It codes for CASSVRTSGREETQYF. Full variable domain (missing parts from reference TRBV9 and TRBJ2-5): DSGVTQTPKHLITATGQRVTLRCSPRSGDLSVYWYQQSLDQGLQFLIQYYNGEERAKGNILERFSAQQFPDLHSELNLSSLELGDSALYFCASSVRTSGREETQYFGPGTRLLVL.

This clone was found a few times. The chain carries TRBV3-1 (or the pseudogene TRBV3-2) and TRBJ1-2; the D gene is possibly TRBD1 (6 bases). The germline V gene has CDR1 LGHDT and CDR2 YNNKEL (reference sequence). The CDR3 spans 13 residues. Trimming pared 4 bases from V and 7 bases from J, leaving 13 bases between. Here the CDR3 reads CASSPSGVGGYTF. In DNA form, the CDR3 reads TGTGCCAGCAGCCCCTCAGGGGTGGGTGGCTACACCTTC.

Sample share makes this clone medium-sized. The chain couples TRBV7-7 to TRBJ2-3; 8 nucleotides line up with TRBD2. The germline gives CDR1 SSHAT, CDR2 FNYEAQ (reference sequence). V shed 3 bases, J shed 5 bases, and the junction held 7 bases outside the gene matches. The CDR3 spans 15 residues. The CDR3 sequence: CASSFEVLAEDTQYF. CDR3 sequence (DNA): TGTGCCAGCAGCTTCGAGGTACTAGCGGAAGATACGCAGTATTTT.

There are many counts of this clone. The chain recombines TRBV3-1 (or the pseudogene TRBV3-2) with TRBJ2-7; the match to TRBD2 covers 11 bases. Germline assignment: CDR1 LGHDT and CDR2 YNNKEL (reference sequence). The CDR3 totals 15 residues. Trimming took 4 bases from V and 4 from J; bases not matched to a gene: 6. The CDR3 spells CASSLDGTSGYEQYF. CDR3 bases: TGTGCCAGCAGCCTCGATGGGACTAGCGGTTACGAGCAGTACTTC.

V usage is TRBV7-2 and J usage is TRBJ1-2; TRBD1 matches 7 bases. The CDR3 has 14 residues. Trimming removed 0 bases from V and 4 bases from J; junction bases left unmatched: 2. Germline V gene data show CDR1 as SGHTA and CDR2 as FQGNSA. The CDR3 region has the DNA TGTGCCAGCAGCTTAGCGCGGGACAGCTATGGCTACACCTTC. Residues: CASSLARDSYGYTF.

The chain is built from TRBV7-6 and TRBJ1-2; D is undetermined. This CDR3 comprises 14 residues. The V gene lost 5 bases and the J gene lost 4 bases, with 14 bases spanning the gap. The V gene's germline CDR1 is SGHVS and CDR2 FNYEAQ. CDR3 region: CASSPDLQFYGYTF. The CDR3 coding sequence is TGTGCCAGCAGCCCAGACCTACAGTTCTATGGCTACACCTTC.

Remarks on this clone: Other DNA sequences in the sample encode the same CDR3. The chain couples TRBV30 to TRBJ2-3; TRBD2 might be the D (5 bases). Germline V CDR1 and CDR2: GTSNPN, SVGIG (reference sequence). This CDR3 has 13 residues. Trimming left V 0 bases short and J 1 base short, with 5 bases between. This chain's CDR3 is CAWSVAGTDTQYF. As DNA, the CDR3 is TGTGCCTGGAGTGTAGCGGGCACAGATACGCAGTATTTT.

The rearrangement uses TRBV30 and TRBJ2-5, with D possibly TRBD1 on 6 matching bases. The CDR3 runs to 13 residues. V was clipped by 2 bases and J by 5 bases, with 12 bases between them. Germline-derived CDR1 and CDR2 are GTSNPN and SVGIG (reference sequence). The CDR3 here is CAWSPGVPETQYF. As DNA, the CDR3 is TGTGCCTGGAGTCCAGGGGTTCCGGAGACCCAGTACTTC.

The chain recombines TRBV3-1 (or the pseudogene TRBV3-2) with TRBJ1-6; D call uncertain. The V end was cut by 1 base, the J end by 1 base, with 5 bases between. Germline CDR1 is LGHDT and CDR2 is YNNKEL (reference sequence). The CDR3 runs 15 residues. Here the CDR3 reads CASSQAGSYNSPLHF. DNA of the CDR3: TGTGCCAGCAGCCAAGCGGGGTCCTATAATTCACCCCTCCACTTT.

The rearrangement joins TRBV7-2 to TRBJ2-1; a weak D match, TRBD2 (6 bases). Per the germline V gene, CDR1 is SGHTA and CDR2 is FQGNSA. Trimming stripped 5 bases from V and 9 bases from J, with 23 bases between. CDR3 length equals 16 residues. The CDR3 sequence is CASSPELGLHLVEQFF. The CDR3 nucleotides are TGTGCCAGCAGCCCCGAGTTGGGACTGCATCTCGTTGAGCAGTTCTTC.

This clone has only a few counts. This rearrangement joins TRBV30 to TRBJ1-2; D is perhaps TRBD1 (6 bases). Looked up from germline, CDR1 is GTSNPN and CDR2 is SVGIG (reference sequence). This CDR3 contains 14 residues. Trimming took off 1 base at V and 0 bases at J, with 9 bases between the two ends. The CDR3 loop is CAWSGGRTNYGYTF. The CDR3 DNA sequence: TGTGCCTGGAGTGGGGGGCGAACTAACTATGGCTACACCTTC.

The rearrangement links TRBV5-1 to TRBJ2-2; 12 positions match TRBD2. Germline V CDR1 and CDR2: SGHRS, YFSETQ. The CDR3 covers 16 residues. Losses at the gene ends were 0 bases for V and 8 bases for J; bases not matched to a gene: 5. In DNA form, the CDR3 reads TGCGCCAGCAGCTTGGAACTAGGACTAGCGGGAGGGGAGCTGTTTTTT. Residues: CASSLELGLAGGELFF.

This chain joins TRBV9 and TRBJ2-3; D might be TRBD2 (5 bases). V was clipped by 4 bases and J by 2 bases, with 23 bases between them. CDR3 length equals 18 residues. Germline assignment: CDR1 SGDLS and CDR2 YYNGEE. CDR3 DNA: TGTGCCAGCAGCCTCCTCGAGGGCGAGCGGAGACCCACAGATACGCAGTATTTT. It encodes CASSLLEGERRPTDTQYF. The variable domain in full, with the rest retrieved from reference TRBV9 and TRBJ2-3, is DSGVTQTPKHLITATGQRVTLRCSPRSGDLSVYWYQQSLDQGLQFLIQYYNGEERAKGNILERFSAQQFPDLHSELNLSSLELGDSALYFCASSLLEGERRPTDTQYFGPGTRLTVL.

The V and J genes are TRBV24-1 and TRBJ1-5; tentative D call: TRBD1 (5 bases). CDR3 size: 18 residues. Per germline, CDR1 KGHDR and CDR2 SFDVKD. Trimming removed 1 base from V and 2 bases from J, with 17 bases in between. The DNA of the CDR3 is TGTGCCACCAGTGATTTCCGGTCGGACCAGGGCCGCAATCAGCCCCAGCATTTT. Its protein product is CATSDFRSDQGRNQPQHF.

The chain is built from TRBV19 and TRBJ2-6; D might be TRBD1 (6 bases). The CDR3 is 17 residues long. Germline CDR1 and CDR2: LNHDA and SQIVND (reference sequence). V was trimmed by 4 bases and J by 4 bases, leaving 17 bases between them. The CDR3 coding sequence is TGTGCCAGTAGTAAAGAATACAGGGTGGCCGGGGCCAACGTCCTGACTTTC. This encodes CASSKEYRVAGANVLTF. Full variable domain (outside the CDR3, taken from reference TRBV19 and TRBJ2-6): DGGITQSPKYLFRKEGQNVTLSCEQNLNHDAMYWYRQDPGQGLRLIYYSQIVNDFQKGDIAEGYSVSREKKESFPLTVTSAQKNPTAFYLCASSKEYRVAGANVLTFGAGSRLTVL.

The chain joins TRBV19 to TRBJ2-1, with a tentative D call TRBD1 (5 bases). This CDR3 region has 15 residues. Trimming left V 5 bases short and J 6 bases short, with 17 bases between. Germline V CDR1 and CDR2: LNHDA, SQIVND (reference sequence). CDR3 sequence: CASSGMGRFLNEQFF. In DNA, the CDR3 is TGTGCCAGTAGTGGTATGGGGCGGTTTCTCAATGAGCAGTTCTTC.

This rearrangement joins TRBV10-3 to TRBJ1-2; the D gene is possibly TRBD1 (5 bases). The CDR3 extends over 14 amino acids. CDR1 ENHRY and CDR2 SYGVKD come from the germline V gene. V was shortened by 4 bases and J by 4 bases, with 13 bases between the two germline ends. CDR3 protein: CAISAGVLLYGYTF. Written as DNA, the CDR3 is TGTGCCATCAGTGCGGGGGTACTCCTCTATGGCTACACCTTC.

The DNA for the CDR3 is TGTGCCAGCAGCAGATGGACAGGGATGGAAGAGACCCAGTACTTC. This gives the protein CASSRWTGMEETQYF. The V call is TRBV14, the J call TRBJ2-5, with 8 bases lining up with TRBD1. Looked up from germline, CDR1 is SGHDN and CDR2 is FVKESK. V lost 5 bases, J lost 3 bases, and 8 bases stayed unmatched. The CDR3 length is 15 residues. The whole variable domain, filled in from reference TRBV14 and TRBJ2-5, reads EAGVTQFPSHSVIEKGQTVTLRCDPISGHDNLYWYRRVMGKEIKFLLHFVKESKQDESGMPNNRFLAERTGGTYSTLKVQPAELEDSGVYFCASSRWTGMEETQYFGPGTRLLVL.

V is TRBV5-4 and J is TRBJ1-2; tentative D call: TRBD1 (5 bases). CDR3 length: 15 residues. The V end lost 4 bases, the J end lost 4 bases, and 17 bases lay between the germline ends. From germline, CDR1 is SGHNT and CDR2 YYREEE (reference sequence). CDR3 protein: CASSVSGHSFYGYTF. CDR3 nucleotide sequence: TGTGCCAGCAGCGTTAGCGGACATTCCTTCTATGGCTACACCTTC.

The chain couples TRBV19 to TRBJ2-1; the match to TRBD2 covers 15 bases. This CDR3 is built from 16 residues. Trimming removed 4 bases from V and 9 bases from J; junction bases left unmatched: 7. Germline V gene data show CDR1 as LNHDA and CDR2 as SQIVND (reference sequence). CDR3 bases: TGTGCCAGTAGTAGCCTCCCGGGACTAGCGGGAGGTGAGCAGTTCTTC. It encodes CASSSLPGLAGGEQFF. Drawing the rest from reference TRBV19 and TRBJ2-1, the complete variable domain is DGGITQSPKYLFRKEGQNVTLSCEQNLNHDAMYWYRQDPGQGLRLIYYSQIVNDFQKGDIAEGYSVSREKKESFPLTVTSAQKNPTAFYLCASSSLPGLAGGEQFFGPGTRLTVL.

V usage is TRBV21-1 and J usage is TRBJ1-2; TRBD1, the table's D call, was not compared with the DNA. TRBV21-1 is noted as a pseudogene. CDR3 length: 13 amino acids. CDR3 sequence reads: CAPVRGIDYGYTF. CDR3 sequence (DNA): TGTGCCCCCGTTAGGGGGATAGACTATGGCTACACCTTC.

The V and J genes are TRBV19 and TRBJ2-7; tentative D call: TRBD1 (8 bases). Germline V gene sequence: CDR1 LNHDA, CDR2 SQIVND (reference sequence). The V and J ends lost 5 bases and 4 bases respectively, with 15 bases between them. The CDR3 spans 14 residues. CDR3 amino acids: CASSAGQGGYEQYF. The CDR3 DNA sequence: TGTGCCAGTAGTGCCGGACAGGGAGGGTACGAGCAGTACTTC.

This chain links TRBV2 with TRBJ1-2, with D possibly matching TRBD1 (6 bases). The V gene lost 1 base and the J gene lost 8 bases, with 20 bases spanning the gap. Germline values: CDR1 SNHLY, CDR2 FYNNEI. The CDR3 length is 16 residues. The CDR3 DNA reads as TGTGCCAGCAGTGAAGGAACGTGGGGAGGGGGATGGGGCTACACCTTC. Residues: CASSEGTWGGGWGYTF.

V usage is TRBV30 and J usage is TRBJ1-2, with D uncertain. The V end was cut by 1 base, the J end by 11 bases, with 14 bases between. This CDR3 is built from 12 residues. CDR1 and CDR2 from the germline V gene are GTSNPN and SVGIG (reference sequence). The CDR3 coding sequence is TGTGCCTGGAGTGCCTGGCAGGCCAAATACACCTTC. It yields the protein CAWSAWQAKYTF.

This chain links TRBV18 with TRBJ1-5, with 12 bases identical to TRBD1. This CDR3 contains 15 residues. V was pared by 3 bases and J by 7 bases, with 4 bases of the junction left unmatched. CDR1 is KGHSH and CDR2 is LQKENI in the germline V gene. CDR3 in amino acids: CASSPGQGALQPQHF. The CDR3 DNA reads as TGTGCCAGCTCACCGGGACAGGGGGCATTGCAGCCCCAGCATTTT.